The entry below describes one TCR beta chain. This entry belongs to a study of blood T cell repertoires in COVID-19. Study-level information: The samples span acute and convalescent COVID-19 from the United States, Italy and Spain.

The CDR3 spans 15 residues. Deletions cut 0 bases from V and 1 base from J, with 9 bases between. Germline V gene sequence: CDR1 MNHEY, CDR2 SMNVEV (reference sequence). Sequencing was performed with immunoSEQ multiplex PCR; in TCRdb, only in-frame clones are kept and a portion is missing. The table lists approximately 28,000 clones, roughly 80% of them singletons. This sequence originates from an older woman with acute or convalescent COVID-19. Sequences were obtained from peripheral blood. The rearrangement joins TRBV27 to TRBJ1-1, with D possibly being TRBD1 (6 bases). As DNA, the CDR3 is TGTGCCAGCAGTTTATCTGCGGGGGCGAACACTGAAGCTTTCTTT. Translating gives CASSLSAGANTEAFF.